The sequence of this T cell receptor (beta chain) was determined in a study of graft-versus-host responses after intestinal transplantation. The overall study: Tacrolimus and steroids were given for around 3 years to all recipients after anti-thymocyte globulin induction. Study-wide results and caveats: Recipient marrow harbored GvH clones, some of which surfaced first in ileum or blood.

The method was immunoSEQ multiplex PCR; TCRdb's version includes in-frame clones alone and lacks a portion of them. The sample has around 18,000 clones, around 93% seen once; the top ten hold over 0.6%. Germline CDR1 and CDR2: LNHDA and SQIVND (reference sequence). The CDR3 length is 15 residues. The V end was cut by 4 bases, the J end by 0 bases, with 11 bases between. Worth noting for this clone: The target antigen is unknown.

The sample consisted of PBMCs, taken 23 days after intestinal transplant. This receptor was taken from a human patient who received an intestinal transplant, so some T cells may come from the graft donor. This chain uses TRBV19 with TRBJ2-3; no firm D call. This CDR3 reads CASSTSDTSTDTQYF. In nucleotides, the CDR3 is TGTGCCAGTAGTACTTCTGACACGAGCACAGATACGCAGTATTTT.